A selection of T cell receptor beta chains follows, all from one sample in a study of blood T cell repertoires in COVID-19. Produced via immunoSEQ multiplex PCR; TCRdb's table is partial and in-frame only. The sample shows tens of thousands of clones, 85% to 90% of them seen only once. The sequenced material came from peripheral blood. The origin of the receptors is a man older than 75 with acute or convalescent COVID-19. Both conserved end residues are part of each CDR3. A D gene is named only where the DNA matches it firmly. Where a row states a size, it is once, few, many or the class of an expanded clone; other rows omit it.

cdr3_aa: CASSYSGRVGGNTIYF
cdr3_nt: TGTGCCAGCAGTTACTCCGGCAGGGTGGGCGGAAACACCATATATTTT
d_call: .
clone_size: .
j_call: TRBJ1-3
v_call: TRBV6-5

cdr3_aa: CASRGQGTGRWGYTF
cdr3_nt: TGTGCCAGCAGGGGACAGGGAACCGGTCGCTGGGGCTACACCTTC
d_call: TRBD1
clone_size: .
j_call: TRBJ1-2
v_call: TRBV2

cdr3_aa: CAYRRDMNTEAFF
cdr3_nt: TGTGCCTACAGAAGAGATATGAACACTGAAGCTTTCTTT
d_call: .
clone_size: .
j_call: TRBJ1-1
v_call: TRBV30

cdr3_aa: CASSGTARQETQYF
cdr3_nt: TGTGCCAGCAGCGGGACAGCGAGGCAAGAGACCCAGTACTTC
d_call: TRBD1
clone_size: .
j_call: TRBJ2-5
v_call: TRBV6-2/TRBV6-3

cdr3_aa: CASSLFGGQGSNEQFF
cdr3_nt: TGTGCCAGCTCTCTTTTTGGCGGACAGGGGTCCAATGAGCAGTTCTTC
d_call: TRBD1
clone_size: .
j_call: TRBJ2-1
v_call: TRBV18

cdr3_aa: CASAKAGTGGKLFF
cdr3_nt: TGTGCTAGTGCCAAGGCCGGGACAGGCGGCAAACTGTTTTTT
d_call: TRBD1
clone_size: .
j_call: TRBJ1-4
v_call: TRBV12-5

cdr3_aa: CASGGLLKETQYF
cdr3_nt: TGTGCCAGCGGGGGACTACTTAAAGAGACCCAGTACTTC
d_call: TRBD2
clone_size: .
j_call: TRBJ2-5
v_call: TRBV6-5

cdr3_aa: CASSASGSYEQYF
cdr3_nt: TGTGCCAGCAGCGCTAGCGGATCCTACGAGCAGTACTTC
d_call: TRBD2
clone_size: .
j_call: TRBJ2-7
v_call: TRBV13

cdr3_aa: CASSSGTGVTEAFF
cdr3_nt: TGTGCCAGCAGCTCCGGGACAGGGGTCACTGAAGCTTTCTTT
d_call: TRBD1
clone_size: .
j_call: TRBJ1-1
v_call: TRBV11-2

cdr3_aa: CASSAGTIRTDTQYF
cdr3_nt: TGTGCCAGCAGTGCCGGGACAATCCGCACAGATACGCAGTATTTT
d_call: .
clone_size: .
j_call: TRBJ2-3
v_call: TRBV27

cdr3_aa: CASSRPRGNQHF
cdr3_nt: TGTGCCAGCAGTCGCCCTAGGGGGAACCAGCATTTT
d_call: .
clone_size: .
j_call: TRBJ1-5
v_call: TRBV12-3/TRBV12-4

cdr3_aa: CATSRQTTGGSYGYTF
cdr3_nt: TGTGCCACCAGCAGACAGACGACAGGGGGAAGCTATGGCTACACCTTC
d_call: TRBD1
clone_size: few
j_call: TRBJ1-2
v_call: TRBV15

cdr3_aa: CASSTGTSGRVREQYF
cdr3_nt: TGTGCCAGCAGCACCGGGACTAGCGGGAGGGTACGCGAGCAGTACTTC
d_call: TRBD2
clone_size: few
j_call: TRBJ2-7
v_call: TRBV7-9

cdr3_aa: CASSPPAGGAGEQYF
cdr3_nt: TGTGCCAGCTCACCACCGGCAGGGGGCGCGGGGGAGCAGTACTTC
d_call: TRBD1
clone_size: .
j_call: TRBJ2-7
v_call: TRBV18

cdr3_aa: CARPRTEDNEQFF
cdr3_nt: TGCGCCAGGCCCCGGACAGAAGACAATGAGCAGTTCTTC
d_call: .
clone_size: once
j_call: TRBJ2-1
v_call: TRBV4-1

cdr3_aa: CASSLVGAGANVLTF
cdr3_nt: TGTGCCAGCAGCTTAGTGGGGGCCGGGGCCAACGTCCTGACTTTC
d_call: .
clone_size: .
j_call: TRBJ2-6
v_call: TRBV7-2

cdr3_aa: CASRPGSEAGELFF
cdr3_nt: TGCGCCAGCAGACCTGGGAGTGAGGCCGGGGAGCTGTTTTTT
d_call: .
clone_size: .
j_call: TRBJ2-2
v_call: TRBV5-1

cdr3_aa: CASSVDPGGSNEQFF
cdr3_nt: TGTGCCAGCAGCGTAGACCCGGGGGGTTCGAATGAGCAGTTCTTC
d_call: TRBD2
clone_size: .
j_call: TRBJ2-1
v_call: TRBV9

cdr3_aa: CASSQQGILEKLFF
cdr3_nt: TGTGCCAGCAGCCAACAGGGGATATTGGAAAAACTGTTTTTT
d_call: TRBD1
clone_size: .
j_call: TRBJ1-4
v_call: TRBV11-3

cdr3_aa: CASSQERVLNTEAFF
cdr3_nt: TGCGCCAGCAGCCAAGAGCGGGTTTTGAACACTGAAGCTTTCTTT
d_call: .
clone_size: .
j_call: TRBJ1-1
v_call: TRBV4-1

cdr3_aa: CASSSRLAGIQETQYF
cdr3_nt: TGTGCCAGCAGTTCCCGTCTAGCGGGAATCCAAGAGACCCAGTACTTC
d_call: TRBD2
clone_size: .
j_call: TRBJ2-5
v_call: TRBV6-5

cdr3_aa: CASSWGDREGYNEQFF
cdr3_nt: TGTGCCAGCAGCTGGGGGGACAGGGAGGGGTACAATGAGCAGTTCTTC
d_call: TRBD1
clone_size: few
j_call: TRBJ2-1
v_call: TRBV5-4

cdr3_aa: CASSVIGADSGNTIYF
cdr3_nt: TGTGCCAGCAGTGTAATAGGGGCCGACTCTGGAAACACCATATATTTT
d_call: .
clone_size: .
j_call: TRBJ1-3
v_call: TRBV6-1

cdr3_aa: CASSRGLAGASSYEQYF
cdr3_nt: TGTGCCAGCAGCCGCGGACTAGCGGGAGCTAGCTCCTACGAGCAGTACTTC
d_call: TRBD2
clone_size: .
j_call: TRBJ2-7
v_call: TRBV7-8

cdr3_aa: CASSYLVDTEAFF
cdr3_nt: TGTGCCAGCAGTTACCTGGTAGACACTGAAGCTTTCTTT
d_call: .
clone_size: few
j_call: TRBJ1-1
v_call: TRBV6-5

cdr3_aa: CASSPTSFEQYF
cdr3_nt: TGTGCCAGCTCACCAACTAGCTTCGAGCAGTACTTC
d_call: .
clone_size: .
j_call: TRBJ2-7
v_call: TRBV18

cdr3_aa: CASRIIENTGELFF
cdr3_nt: TGTGCCAGCAGGATAATAGAGAACACCGGGGAGCTGTTTTTT
d_call: .
clone_size: .
j_call: TRBJ2-2
v_call: TRBV2

cdr3_aa: CSGTRQPDNTEAFF
cdr3_nt: TGCAGCGGGACAAGACAGCCAGACAACACTGAAGCTTTCTTT
d_call: .
clone_size: .
j_call: TRBJ1-1
v_call: TRBV29-1

cdr3_aa: CASSAGTGRYEQYF
cdr3_nt: TGTGCCAGCAGCGCTGGGACAGGTCGCTACGAGCAGTACTTC
d_call: TRBD1
clone_size: .
j_call: TRBJ2-7
v_call: TRBV5-6

cdr3_aa: CAITARASDQPQHF
cdr3_nt: TGTGCCATTACGGCCAGGGCTAGCGATCAGCCCCAGCATTTT
d_call: .
clone_size: .
j_call: TRBJ1-5
v_call: TRBV2

cdr3_aa: CASSQDRGGKLFF
cdr3_nt: TGTGCCAGCAGCCAAGATCGGGGGGGCAAACTGTTTTTT
d_call: .
clone_size: once
j_call: TRBJ1-4
v_call: TRBV3-1/TRBV3-2

cdr3_aa: CASSVDRDKTEAFF
cdr3_nt: TGTGCCAGCAGCGTAGACAGGGATAAAACTGAAGCTTTCTTT
d_call: .
clone_size: .
j_call: TRBJ1-1
v_call: TRBV9

cdr3_aa: CASSRGGTGPDGYTF
cdr3_nt: TGTGCCAGTAGTAGGGGGGGCACAGGACCCGATGGCTACACCTTC
d_call: .
clone_size: once
j_call: TRBJ1-2
v_call: TRBV19

cdr3_aa: CASSLLGTRDYEQYF
cdr3_nt: TGTGCCAGCAGCTTGTTAGGGACTAGGGACTACGAGCAGTACTTC
d_call: TRBD2
clone_size: .
j_call: TRBJ2-7
v_call: TRBV7-9

cdr3_aa: CASSIFRQAGGLYNEQFF
cdr3_nt: TGTGCCAGTAGTATTTTTAGGCAGGCGGGAGGGCTTTACAATGAGCAGTTCTTC
d_call: TRBD2
clone_size: once
j_call: TRBJ2-1
v_call: TRBV19

cdr3_aa: CASSQVRGKTDTQYF
cdr3_nt: TGTGCCAGCAGCCAAGTAAGGGGAAAGACAGATACGCAGTATTTT
d_call: .
clone_size: .
j_call: TRBJ2-3
v_call: TRBV14

cdr3_aa: CASSPPDSYEQYF
cdr3_nt: TGTGCCAGCTCACCTCCCGACAGCTACGAGCAGTACTTC
d_call: .
clone_size: .
j_call: TRBJ2-7
v_call: TRBV18

cdr3_aa: CASSVAPGLAGANEQFF
cdr3_nt: TGTGCCAGCAGCGTAGCCCCGGGACTAGCGGGAGCAAATGAGCAGTTCTTC
d_call: TRBD2
clone_size: .
j_call: TRBJ2-1
v_call: TRBV9

cdr3_aa: CAWSNNNYEQYF
cdr3_nt: TGTGCCTGGAGTAATAACAACTACGAGCAGTACTTC
d_call: .
clone_size: .
j_call: TRBJ2-7
v_call: TRBV30

cdr3_aa: CASSLGTGQTNEKLFF
cdr3_nt: TGTGCCAGCAGCTTGGGGACAGGGCAAACTAATGAAAAACTGTTTTTT
d_call: TRBD1
clone_size: few
j_call: TRBJ1-4
v_call: TRBV5-8

cdr3_aa: CASSLWPTGGLDTEAFF
cdr3_nt: TGTGCCAGCAGTTTATGGCCGACAGGGGGCTTGGACACTGAAGCTTTCTTT
d_call: TRBD1
clone_size: .
j_call: TRBJ1-1
v_call: TRBV27

cdr3_aa: CASSPSAPGLAGAVDTGELFF
cdr3_nt: TGTGCCAGCAGCCCGTCTGCTCCCGGACTAGCGGGAGCGGTAGACACCGGGGAGCTGTTTTTT
d_call: TRBD2
clone_size: .
j_call: TRBJ2-2
v_call: TRBV7-7

cdr3_aa: CASTDRVNTEAFF
cdr3_nt: TGCGCCAGCACGGACAGGGTGAACACTGAAGCTTTCTTT
d_call: TRBD1
clone_size: few
j_call: TRBJ1-1
v_call: TRBV10-2

cdr3_aa: CASSPRLAPGADTQYF
cdr3_nt: TGTGCCAGCAGCCCCCGACTAGCTCCGGGGGCAGATACGCAGTATTTT
d_call: TRBD2
clone_size: .
j_call: TRBJ2-3
v_call: TRBV9